This T cell receptor beta chain originates from a study of siplizumab effects on memory and regulatory T cells. The study, taken as a whole, reports: Alloreactive CD4+ clones that could be mapped were on average approximately 69% Treg-derived with siplizumab, against approximately 30% in controls. Siplizumab produced a significant reduction in alloreactive sequences that were traceable to unstimulated CD4+ memory cells. The diversity of naive T cells seemed greater than that of memory cells, and their alloresponse contribution seemed major.

Method: immunoSEQ multiplex PCR; TCRdb's copy keeps in-frame clones and lacks some. Here the sample spans roughly 100,000 clones, approximately 94% being singletons. The CDR3 consists of 15 residues. Germline V lookup: CDR1 SGHTA, CDR2 FQGNSA. J was trimmed by 1 base and V by 5 bases; bases with no gene match: 4. Remarks on this clone: The antigen is unknown.

The clonotype originates from a human donor in good health. The chain employs TRBV7-2 and TRBJ1-3; 8 positions agree with TRBD1. Sequenced sample: CD4+ T cells sorted from blood. The CDR3 here is CASSATGVSGNTIYF. The DNA of the CDR3 is TGTGCCAGCAGCGCGACAGGGGTATCTGGAAACACCATATATTTT.